What follows is one T cell receptor beta chain and its context. The sample belongs to a study of CD8 T cells in Susac syndrome. Overall study context: Of the sequenced Susac syndrome patients, roughly six had active disease and roughly eight were in remission.

RNA was extracted with the RNeasy kit, and a quantity of roughly 0.45 to 1 ug was reverse transcribed using random hexamers. TCRdb ran MiXCR on the immunoSEQ multiplex PCR reads and lists one entry per CDR3 protein. There are around 170,000 distinct CDR3 sequences in the sample; 90% to 96% occur only once, and approximately 0.098% lies in the top ten. Material for sequencing was CD4+ T cells from PBMCs. The source is a human donor with Susac syndrome.

CDR3 sequence reads: CASTPPGLTNEQFF. CDR3 coding DNA: TGTGCCAGCACCCCCCCGGGACTAACCAATGAGCAGTTCTTC. This chain joins TRBV12-3 or TRBV12-4 and TRBJ2-1; the match to TRBD2 covers 7 bases. Losses at the gene ends were 7 bases for V and 6 bases for J; bases not matched to a gene: 9. The CDR3 has 14 residues.